Described below is a single T cell receptor (beta chain) sequence and its context. Its antigen is unknown. This sample is drawn from a study of naive and memory T cell subsets. Study-level points and caveats: Gini index rose across naive, CM, EM and EMRA in CD4 and CD8.

CDR3 size: 15 residues. Germline values: CDR1 SGDLS, CDR2 YYNGEE. J lost 5 bases, V lost 2 bases, and 7 bases had no gene match. The beta constant-region primer was an equimolar mix of two oligonucleotides covering TRBC1 and TRBC2. Nested alpha and beta constant-region primers with the SP2 primer drove four PCR rounds on ligated cDNA. TCRdb re-called the UMI-ligation and nested PCR reads with MiXCR, one entry per CDR3 protein. Altogether 4,000 to 5,000 distinct CDR3 sequences are present, roughly 5% being singletons, with the ten largest covering about 26%. This chain connects TRBV9 to TRBJ2-3, with 8 nucleotides matching TRBD2. This sequence originates from a human donor in good health. Sequenced material: effector memory CD8+ T cells from blood. Indicated subset: effector memory, CD45RA- CD27-. CDR3 DNA: TGTGCCAGCAGCGTGCGCAGCGGGAGTGTAGATACGCAGTATTTT. Its protein product is CASSVRSGSVDTQYF.